These 10 T cell receptor beta chains came from one sample sequenced in a study of naive and memory T cell subsets. Both TRBC1 and TRBC2 were covered by a beta constant-region primer of two equimolar oligonucleotides. TCRdb redid the calling of the UMI-ligation and nested PCR reads with MiXCR, one entry per CDR3 protein. The sample consists of 130,000 to 150,000 distinct CDR3 sequences, about 17% of them appearing once. Sequenced material: naive CD4+ T cells from blood. The receptor source for this set is a human donor in good health.

This chain links TRBV9 with TRBJ1-6; tentative D call: TRBD1 (6 bases). The ends were cut back, 3 bases at V and 9 bases at J, with 10 bases in the middle. Germline V gives CDR1 SGDLS, CDR2 YYNGEE. This CDR3 has 13 amino acids. CDR3 DNA sequence: TGTGCCAGCAGCGCAACAGGGATTTCACCCCTCCACTTT. This translates into CASSATGISPLHF.

The sample holds one count of this clonotype. This chain connects TRBV14 to TRBJ1-3, with TRBD1 identical over 8 bases. The V gene end was trimmed by 4 bases and the J gene end by 2 bases; junction bases not matched to a gene: 4. Per germline, CDR1 SGHDN and CDR2 FVKESK. The CDR3 is 15 residues long. Here the CDR3 DNA reads TGTGCCAGCAGCCCCAGGACAGGGCCTGGAAACACCATATATTTT. Its translation: CASSPRTGPGNTIYF.

This clonotype was counted only a few times. V and J are TRBV20-1 and TRBJ2-2, with 8 bases that match TRBD2. The germline V gene encodes CDR1 DFQATT and CDR2 SNEGSKA (reference sequence). This CDR3 comprises 14 residues. The V gene end was trimmed by 6 bases and the J gene end by 1 base; junction bases not matched to a gene: 4. The CDR3 DNA sequence: TGCAGTGCCAGTAGCGGGAAGAACACCGGGGAGCTGTTTTTT. Protein: CSASSGKNTGELFF.

This clonotype was detected ten times or more. The rearrangement uses TRBV6-5 and TRBJ2-1, with 9 bases identical to TRBD2. Germline V gene data show CDR1 as MNHEY and CDR2 as SVGAGI. The V and J ends lost 3 bases and 4 bases, in that order; junction bases with no gene match: 7. This CDR3 is built from 16 residues. CDR3 loop: CASSYRSAGGYNEQFF. The CDR3 DNA is TGTGCCAGCAGTTATCGTTCGGCGGGAGGGTACAATGAGCAGTTCTTC.

CDR3 region: CASRTDRVGGYTF. In DNA, the CDR3 is TGTGCCAGTAGGACCGACAGGGTCGGCGGCTACACCTTC. The chain links TRBV19 to TRBJ1-2; TRBD1 matches at 7 bases. The CDR3 length is 13 residues. V was pared by 6 bases and J by 8 bases, with 9 bases of the junction left unmatched. From germline, CDR1 is LNHDA and CDR2 SQIVND (reference sequence).

The chain uses TRBV12-3 or TRBV12-4 and TRBJ1-2; D ambiguous. The CDR3 runs 11 residues. V lost 3 bases and J lost 6, with 5 bases in between. CDR3 loop: CASSFVHGYTF. The CDR3 nucleotides are TGTGCCAGCAGTTTCGTCCATGGCTACACCTTC.

This clonotype has only a few counts. The chain carries TRBV7-9 and TRBJ2-5; D gene uncertain. This CDR3 is 14 amino acids long. V dropped 0 bases and J dropped 3 bases, with 8 bases sitting between them. Germline V gives CDR1 SEHNR, CDR2 FQNEAQ (reference sequence). This CDR3 is CASSLAGFKETQYF. DNA for the CDR3: TGTGCCAGCAGCTTAGCGGGATTTAAAGAGACCCAGTACTTC.

This clonotype was detected only a few times. The V call is TRBV7-2, the J call TRBJ2-7; TRBD2 matches at 14 bases. CDR1 is SGHTA, CDR2 FQGNSA, per germline. The CDR3 is 16 residues long. V lost 4 bases to trimming and J lost 3 bases; unmatched junction nucleotides: 5. The chain's CDR3 is CASSSGLAGGGYEQYF. The CDR3 bases are TGTGCCAGCAGCTCAGGACTAGCGGGAGGAGGCTACGAGCAGTACTTC.

This clonotype appeared a few times. The gene calls are TRBV5-1 and TRBJ2-3, with no clear D. Germline CDR1 SGHRS, CDR2 YFSETQ. The length of the CDR3 is 14 residues. Trimming shortened V by 4 bases and J by 2 bases, and 11 bases separated the two germline ends. This CDR3 is CASSVQAVTDTQYF. The DNA for the CDR3 is TGCGCCAGCAGCGTCCAGGCTGTCACAGATACGCAGTATTTT.

This chain links TRBV19 with TRBJ2-1; 10 bases fit TRBD2. V lost 3 bases and J lost 0; bases outside the gene matches: 5. In germline, CDR1 is LNHDA, CDR2 SQIVND (reference sequence). The CDR3 contains 17 residues. In DNA, the CDR3 is TGTGCCAGTAGTATTAGGACTAGCGGAAGCTCCTACAATGAGCAGTTCTTC. Residues: CASSIRTSGSSYNEQFF.